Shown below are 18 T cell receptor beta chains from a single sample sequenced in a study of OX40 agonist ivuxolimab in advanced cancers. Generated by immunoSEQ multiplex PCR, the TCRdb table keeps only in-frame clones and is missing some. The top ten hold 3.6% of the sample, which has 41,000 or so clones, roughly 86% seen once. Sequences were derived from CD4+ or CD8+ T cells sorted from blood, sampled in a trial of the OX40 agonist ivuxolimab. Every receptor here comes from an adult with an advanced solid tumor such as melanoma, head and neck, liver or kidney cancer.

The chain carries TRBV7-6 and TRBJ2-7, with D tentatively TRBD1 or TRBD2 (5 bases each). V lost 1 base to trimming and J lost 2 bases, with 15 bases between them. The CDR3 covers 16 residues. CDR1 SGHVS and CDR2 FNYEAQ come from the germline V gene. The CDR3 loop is CASSLGDARGAYEQYF. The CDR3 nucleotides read TGTGCCAGCAGCTTAGGGGACGCCCGAGGAGCCTACGAGCAGTACTTC.

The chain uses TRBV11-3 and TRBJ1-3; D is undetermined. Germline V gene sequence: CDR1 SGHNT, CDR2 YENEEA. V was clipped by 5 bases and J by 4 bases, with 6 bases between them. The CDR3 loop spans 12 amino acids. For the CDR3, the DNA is TGTGCCAGCAGCACATCAGGAAACACCATATATTTT. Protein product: CASSTSGNTIYF.

The CDR3 loop reads CASSWDGQEQYF. DNA of the CDR3: TGTGCCAGCAGCTGGGACGGCCAAGAGCAGTACTTC. This chain uses TRBV6-5 with TRBJ2-7; perhaps D is TRBD1 or TRBD2 (5 bases each). V was trimmed by 6 bases and J by 7 bases, leaving 13 bases between them. From germline, CDR1 is MNHEY and CDR2 SVGAGI. The CDR3 runs 12 residues.

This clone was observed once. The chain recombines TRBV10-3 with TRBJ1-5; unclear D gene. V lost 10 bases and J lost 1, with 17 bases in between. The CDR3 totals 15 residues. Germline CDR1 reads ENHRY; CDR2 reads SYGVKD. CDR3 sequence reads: CASRPGVQSNQPQHF. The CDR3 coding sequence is TGTGCCAGCAGACCCGGGGTCCAGAGCAATCAGCCCCAGCATTTT.

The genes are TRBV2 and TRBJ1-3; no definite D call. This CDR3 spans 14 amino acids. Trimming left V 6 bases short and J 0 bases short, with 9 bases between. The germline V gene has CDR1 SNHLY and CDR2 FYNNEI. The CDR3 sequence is CASRRATSGNTIYF. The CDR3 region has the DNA TGTGCCAGCAGGAGGGCGACCTCTGGAAACACCATATATTTT.

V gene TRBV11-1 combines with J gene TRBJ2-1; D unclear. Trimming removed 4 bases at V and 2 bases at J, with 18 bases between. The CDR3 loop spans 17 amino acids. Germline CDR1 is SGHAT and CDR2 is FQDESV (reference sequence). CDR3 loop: CASSSRTVPIAYNEQFF. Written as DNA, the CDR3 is TGTGCCAGCAGCTCAAGGACCGTCCCGATCGCCTACAATGAGCAGTTCTTC.

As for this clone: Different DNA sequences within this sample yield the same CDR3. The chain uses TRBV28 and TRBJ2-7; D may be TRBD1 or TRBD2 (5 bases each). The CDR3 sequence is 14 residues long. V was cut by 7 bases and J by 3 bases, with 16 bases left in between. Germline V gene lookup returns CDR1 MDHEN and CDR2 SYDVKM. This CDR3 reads CASIKGGGSYEQYF. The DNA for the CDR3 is TGTGCCAGCATAAAGGGTGGGGGAAGCTACGAGCAGTACTTC.

CDR3 sequence: CASSYPGQQYF. DNA of the CDR3: TGTGCCAGCAGTTATCCGGGACAGCAGTACTTC. The V call is TRBV6-5, the J call TRBJ2-7, with D perhaps being TRBD1 or TRBD2 (5 bases each). CDR1 MNHEY and CDR2 SVGAGI come from the germline V gene. The CDR3 runs to 11 residues. The germline V and J ends were trimmed by 3 bases and 8 bases, with 8 bases remaining between them.

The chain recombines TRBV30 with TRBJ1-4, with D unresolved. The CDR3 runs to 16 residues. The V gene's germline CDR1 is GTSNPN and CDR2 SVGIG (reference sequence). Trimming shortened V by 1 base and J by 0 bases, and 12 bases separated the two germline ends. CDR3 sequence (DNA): TGTGCCTGGAGTGCCTACTACAGTGCAACTAATGAAAAACTGTTTTTT. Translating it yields CAWSAYYSATNEKLFF.

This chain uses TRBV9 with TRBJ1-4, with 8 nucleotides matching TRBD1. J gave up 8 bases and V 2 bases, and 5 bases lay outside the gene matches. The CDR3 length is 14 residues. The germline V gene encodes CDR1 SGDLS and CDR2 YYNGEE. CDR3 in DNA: TGTGCCAGCAGCGTCGGGGACAGGTCCGAAAAACTGTTTTTT. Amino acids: CASSVGDRSEKLFF.

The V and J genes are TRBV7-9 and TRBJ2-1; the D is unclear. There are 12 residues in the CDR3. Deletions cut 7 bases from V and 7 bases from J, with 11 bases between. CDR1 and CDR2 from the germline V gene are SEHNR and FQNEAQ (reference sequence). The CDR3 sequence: CASKTWANEQFF. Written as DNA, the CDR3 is TGTGCCAGCAAAACCTGGGCAAATGAGCAGTTCTTC.

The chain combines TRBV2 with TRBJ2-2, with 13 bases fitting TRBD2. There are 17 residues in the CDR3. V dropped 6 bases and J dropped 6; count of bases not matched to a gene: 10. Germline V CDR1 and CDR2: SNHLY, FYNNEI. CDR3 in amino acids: CASSPGLAGERAGELFF. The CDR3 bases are TGTGCCAGCAGCCCCGGACTAGCGGGAGAACGGGCCGGGGAGCTGTTTTTT. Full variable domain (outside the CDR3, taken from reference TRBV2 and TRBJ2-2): EPEVTQTPSHQVTQMGQEVILRCVPISNHLYFYWYRQILGQKVEFLVSFYNNEISEKSEIFDDQFSVERPDGSNFTLKIRSTKLEDSAMYFCASSPGLAGERAGELFFGEGSRLTVL.

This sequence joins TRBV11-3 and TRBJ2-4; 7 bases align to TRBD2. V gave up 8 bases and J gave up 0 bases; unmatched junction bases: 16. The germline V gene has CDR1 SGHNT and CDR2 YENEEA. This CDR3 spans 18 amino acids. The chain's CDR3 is CASGPSGSWGLAKNIQYF. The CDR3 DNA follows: TGTGCCAGCGGACCTAGCGGATCGTGGGGTTTAGCCAAAAACATTCAGTACTTC.

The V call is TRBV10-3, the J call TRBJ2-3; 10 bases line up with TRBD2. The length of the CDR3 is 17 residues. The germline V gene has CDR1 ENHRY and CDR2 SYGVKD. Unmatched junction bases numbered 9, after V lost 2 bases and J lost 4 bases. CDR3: CAISERGASGSPDTQYF. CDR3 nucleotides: TGTGCCATCAGTGAGCGAGGGGCTAGCGGGAGTCCAGATACGCAGTATTTT.

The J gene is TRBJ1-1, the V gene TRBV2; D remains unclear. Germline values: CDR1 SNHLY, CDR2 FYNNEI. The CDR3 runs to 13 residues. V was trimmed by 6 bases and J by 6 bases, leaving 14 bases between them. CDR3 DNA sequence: TGTGCCAGCAGGACCGGGAGGGAGGCTGAAGCTTTCTTT. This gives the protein CASRTGREAEAFF.

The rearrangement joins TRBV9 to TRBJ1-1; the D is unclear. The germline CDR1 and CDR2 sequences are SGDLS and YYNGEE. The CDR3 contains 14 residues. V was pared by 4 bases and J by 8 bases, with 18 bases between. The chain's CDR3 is CASSPTPGQAEAFF. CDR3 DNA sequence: TGTGCCAGCAGCCCTACCCCAGGTCAAGCCGAAGCTTTCTTT.

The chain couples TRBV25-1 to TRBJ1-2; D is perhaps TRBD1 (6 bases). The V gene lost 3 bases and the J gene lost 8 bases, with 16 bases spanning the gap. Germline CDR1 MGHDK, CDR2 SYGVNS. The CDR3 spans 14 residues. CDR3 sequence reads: CASSDPGGASGYTF. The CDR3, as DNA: TGTGCCAGCAGTGACCCTGGGGGGGCGTCCGGCTACACCTTC.

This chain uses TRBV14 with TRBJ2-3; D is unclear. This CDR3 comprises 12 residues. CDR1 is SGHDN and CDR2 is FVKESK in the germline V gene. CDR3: CVSKGYTDTQYF. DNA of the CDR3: TGTGTCTCTAAGGGATACACAGATACGCAGTATTTT. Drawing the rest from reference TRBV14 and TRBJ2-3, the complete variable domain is EAGVTQFPSHSVIEKGQTVTLRCDPISGHDNLYWYRRVMGKEIKFLLHFVKESKQDESGMPNNRFLAERTGGTYSTLKVQPAELEDSGVYFCVSKGYTDTQYFGPGTRLTVL.